This T cell receptor beta chain was obtained from a study of tumor-infiltrating lymphocytes in primary liver carcinoma. Synthesis of TCR beta cDNA was carried out from about 540 ng total RNA with a constant-region primer. Investigators got TCR beta libraries out of three nested multiplex PCR rounds, done with slightly modified ARM-PCR. MiXCR, applied by TCRdb to the multiplex PCR reads, yields one record per CDR3 protein. The profile shows around 210,000 distinct CDR3 sequences, around 60% of them singletons. Blood RNA came from unsorted whole blood; germline DNA was also extracted. Investigators obtained around 4 milliliters of peripheral blood ahead of surgery. This clonotype has at least ten counts. As yet, its antigen is unknown. Whole-study findings and limits: Tumor samples exhibited a significantly greater top-250-clone fraction than blood samples (p = 0.039).

The receptor was isolated from a woman aged 60-75 years with primary liver carcinoma and hepatitis B virus infection. The sample was peripheral blood.

The CDR3 sequence is CASTSGSSEQFF. The CDR3 nucleotides read TGTGCCAGCACTAGCGGGAGCTCTGAGCAGTTCTTC. The chain links TRBV6-5 to TRBJ2-1, with 10 bases aligning to TRBD2. This CDR3 comprises 12 residues. V shed 7 bases and J 9 bases; nucleotides not matched to a gene: 3. Per germline, CDR1 MNHEY and CDR2 SVGAGI.